This entry concerns a single T cell receptor beta chain. Antigen specificity is unknown. Donors, without exception, were Caucasian adults residing in Nashville, Tennessee. These data originate in a study of shared clonotypes between healthy human individuals. General study points: Relative to their counterparts shared across all four donors, non-shared clonotypes exhibited diminished generation probabilities. In general, naive subsets displayed greater estimated richness than memory subsets did.

The sorted-subset replicate PCRs were given 150 to 200 ng DNA, which is tens of thousands of T cell genomes. The protocol was immunoSEQ multiplex PCR, while the TCRdb copy is restricted to in-frame clones and leaves out a portion. The sample holds roughly 640,000 clones; 74% are singletons and the top ten take around 1.6%. The sequenced sample consisted of memory CD4+ T cells sorted from blood. Described subset: CD45RA-negative fraction. The TCR was taken from a woman aged 25 to 39 in good health.

CDR3 sequence: CASSRGVREIGTQYF. The CDR3 DNA follows: TGTGCCAGCAGTAGGGGGGTGCGGGAGATCGGGACCCAGTACTTC. The chain couples TRBV28 to TRBJ2-5, with D possibly TRBD2 on 7 matching bases. The CDR3 totals 15 residues. V was trimmed by 5 bases and J by 7 bases, leaving 20 bases between them. The germline V gene has CDR1 MDHEN and CDR2 SYDVKM.